A selection of T cell receptor beta chains follows, all from one sample in a study of control samples from healthy donors and cancer patients. Profiled with immunoSEQ multiplex PCR; TCRdb holds only in-frame clones, not every one. The data show 95,000 to 100,000 clones, around 88% seen once. Sequenced: blood. The receptors here all came from a man younger than 40 in good health. CDR3s include the opening cysteine and the closing phenylalanine or tryptophan. D genes are given only for firm matches.

v_gene	d_gene	j_gene	CDR3nt	CDR3aa
TRBV10-3	TRBD2	TRBJ2-3	TGTGCCATCAGTGAGTTTACCGGGACTAGCGGCTCTAGCACAGATACGCAGTATTTT	CAISEFTGTSGSSTDTQYF
TRBV4-1	TRBD1	TRBJ2-1	TGCGCCAGCAGCCAAAACCTATTAACCGGGACAGGGTCCTACAATGAGCAGTTCTTC	CASSQNLLTGTGSYNEQFF
TRBV12-5	NA	TRBJ2-1	TGTGCTAGTGGTTTGGTGACAGCTATCAATGAGCAGTTCTTC	CASGLVTAINEQFF
TRBV9	NA	TRBJ1-1	TGTGCCAGCAGCGTAGGTCATCGGAACACTGAAGCTTTCTTT	CASSVGHRNTEAFF
TRBV7-8	NA	TRBJ2-2	TGTGCCAGCAGCTTAGTCCTGCGGAGTGCCGGGGAGCTGTTTTTT	CASSLVLRSAGELFF
TRBV2	TRBD1	TRBJ2-3	TGTGCCAGCAGAAGGGGGCCCAGCACAGATACGCAGTATTTT	CASRRGPSTDTQYF
TRBV5-4	NA	TRBJ1-6	TGTGCCAGCAGTCATACAGGGTCTGGGCGGTCACCCCTCCACTTT	CASSHTGSGRSPLHF
TRBV7-2	TRBD1	TRBJ2-7	TGTGCCAGCAGCTTAGACGGGTTGGATCGGGACAGGGTCTACGAGCAGTACTTC	CASSLDGLDRDRVYEQYF
TRBV20-1	TRBD2	TRBJ2-1	TGCAGTGCTAGTCGACGGACTAGCGGGACCGTTGAGCAGTTCTTC	CSASRRTSGTVEQFF
TRBV12-5	TRBD2	TRBJ2-3	TGTGCTAGTGGGACTAGCTCAGCCGATACGCAGTATTTT	CASGTSSADTQYF
TRBV27	NA	TRBJ2-1	TGTGCCAGCAGTTACCGGGAAAGGAACAATGAGCAGTTCTTC	CASSYRERNNEQFF
TRBV4-1	NA	TRBJ2-5	TGCGCCAGCAGCCAAGATCGGGAGACCCAGTACTTC	CASSQDRETQYF
TRBV6-5	NA	TRBJ2-3	TGTGCCAGCACCCCCCCCCAGTACACAGATACGCAGTATTTT	CASTPPQYTDTQYF
TRBV2	NA	TRBJ1-1	TGTGCCAGCAGTGGCCGGGTCTCCGGGAACACTGAAGCTTTCTTT	CASSGRVSGNTEAFF
TRBV11-2	NA	TRBJ2-1	TGTGCCAGCAGCTTATCTGGGGGGTATACCTACAATGAGCAGTTCTTC	CASSLSGGYTYNEQFF
TRBV10-3	TRBD2	TRBJ2-3	TGTGCCATCAGCCTAGCGGGAGATTCAGATACGCAGTATTTT	CAISLAGDSDTQYF
TRBV18	TRBD1	TRBJ1-4	TGTGCCAGCTCACCGACAGGGGGACGTGAAAAACTGTTTTTT	CASSPTGGREKLFF
TRBV6-6	NA	TRBJ1-2	TGTGCCAGCAGTTACCTAGTCACTAACTATGGCTACACCTTC	CASSYLVTNYGYTF